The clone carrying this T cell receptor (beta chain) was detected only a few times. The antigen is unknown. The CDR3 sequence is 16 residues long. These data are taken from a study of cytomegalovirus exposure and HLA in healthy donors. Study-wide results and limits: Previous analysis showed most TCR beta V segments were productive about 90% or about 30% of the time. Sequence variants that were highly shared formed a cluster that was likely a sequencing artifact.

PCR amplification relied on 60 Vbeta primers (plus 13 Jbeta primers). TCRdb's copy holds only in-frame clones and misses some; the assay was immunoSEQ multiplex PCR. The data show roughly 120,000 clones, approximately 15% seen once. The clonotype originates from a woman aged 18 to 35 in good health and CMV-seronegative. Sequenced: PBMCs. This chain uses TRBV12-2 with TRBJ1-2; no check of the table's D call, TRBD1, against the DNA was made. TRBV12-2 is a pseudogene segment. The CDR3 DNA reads TGTGCAAGTCGCCCTACGAGACAGGGGGCGGACTATGGCTACACCTTC. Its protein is CASRPTRQGADYGYTF.